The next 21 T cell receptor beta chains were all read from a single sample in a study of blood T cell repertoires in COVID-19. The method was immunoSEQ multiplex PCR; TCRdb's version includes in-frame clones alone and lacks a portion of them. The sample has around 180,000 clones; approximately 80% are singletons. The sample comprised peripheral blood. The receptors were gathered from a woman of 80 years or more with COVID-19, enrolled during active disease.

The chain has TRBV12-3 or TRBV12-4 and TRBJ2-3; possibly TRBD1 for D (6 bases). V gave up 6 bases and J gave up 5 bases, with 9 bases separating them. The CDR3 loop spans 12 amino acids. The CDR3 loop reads CASRQGGDTQYF. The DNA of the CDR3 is TGTGCCAGCAGACAAGGGGGAGATACGCAGTATTTT.

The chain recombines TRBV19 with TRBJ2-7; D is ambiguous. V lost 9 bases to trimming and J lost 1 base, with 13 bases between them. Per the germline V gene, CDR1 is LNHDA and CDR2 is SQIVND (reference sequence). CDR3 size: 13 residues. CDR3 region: CASPGGESYEQYF. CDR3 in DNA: TGTGCCAGCCCCGGCGGAGAGTCCTACGAGCAGTACTTC.

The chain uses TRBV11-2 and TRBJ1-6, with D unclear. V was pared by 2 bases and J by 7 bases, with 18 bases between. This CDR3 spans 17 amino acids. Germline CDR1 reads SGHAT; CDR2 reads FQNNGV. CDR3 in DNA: TGTGCCAGCAGCTTAAATTATGCCCATGACGGGAATTCACCCCTCCACTTT. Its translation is CASSLNYAHDGNSPLHF.

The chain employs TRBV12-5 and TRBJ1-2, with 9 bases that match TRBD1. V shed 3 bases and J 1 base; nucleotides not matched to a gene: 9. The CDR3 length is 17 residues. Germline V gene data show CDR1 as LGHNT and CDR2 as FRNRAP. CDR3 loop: CASGFTRTGALNYGYTF. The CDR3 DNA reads TGTGCTAGTGGTTTTACCAGGACAGGGGCCCTTAACTATGGCTACACCTTC.

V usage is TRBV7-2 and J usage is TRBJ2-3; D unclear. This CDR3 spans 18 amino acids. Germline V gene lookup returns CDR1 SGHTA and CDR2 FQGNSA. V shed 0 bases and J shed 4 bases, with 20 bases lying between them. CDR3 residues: CASSLALGGVSRSDTQYF. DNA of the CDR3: TGTGCCAGCAGCTTAGCTTTAGGTGGCGTCTCTAGGTCAGATACGCAGTATTTT.

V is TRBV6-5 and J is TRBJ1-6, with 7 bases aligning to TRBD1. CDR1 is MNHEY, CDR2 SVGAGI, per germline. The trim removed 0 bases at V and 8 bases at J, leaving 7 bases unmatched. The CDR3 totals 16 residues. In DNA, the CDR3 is TGTGCCAGCAGTTACTCAAGCGGGCAGGGGGATTCACCCCTCCACTTT. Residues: CASSYSSGQGDSPLHF.

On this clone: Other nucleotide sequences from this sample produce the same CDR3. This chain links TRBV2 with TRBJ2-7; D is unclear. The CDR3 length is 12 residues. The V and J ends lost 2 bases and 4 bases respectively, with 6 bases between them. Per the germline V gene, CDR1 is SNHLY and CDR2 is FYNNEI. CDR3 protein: CASSERGYEQYF. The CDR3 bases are TGTGCCAGCAGTGAACGCGGATACGAGCAGTACTTC. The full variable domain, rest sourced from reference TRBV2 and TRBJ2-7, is EPEVTQTPSHQVTQMGQEVILRCVPISNHLYFYWYRQILGQKVEFLVSFYNNEISEKSEIFDDQFSVERPDGSNFTLKIRSTKLEDSAMYFCASSERGYEQYFGPGTRLTVT.

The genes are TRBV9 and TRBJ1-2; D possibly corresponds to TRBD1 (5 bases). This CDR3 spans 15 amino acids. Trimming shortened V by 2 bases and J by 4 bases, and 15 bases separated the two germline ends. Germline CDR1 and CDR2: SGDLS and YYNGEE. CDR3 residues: CASSVQGPDGYGYTF. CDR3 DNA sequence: TGTGCCAGCAGCGTTCAGGGTCCCGACGGCTATGGCTACACCTTC.

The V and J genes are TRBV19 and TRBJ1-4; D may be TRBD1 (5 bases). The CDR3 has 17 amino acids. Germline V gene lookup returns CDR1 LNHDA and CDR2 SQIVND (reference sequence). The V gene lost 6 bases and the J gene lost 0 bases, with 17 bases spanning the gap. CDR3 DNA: TGTGCCAGTAGGGACATATACGCGGCAGCAACTAATGAAAAACTGTTTTTT. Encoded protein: CASRDIYAAATNEKLFF. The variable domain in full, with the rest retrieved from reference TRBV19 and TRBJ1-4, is DGGITQSPKYLFRKEGQNVTLSCEQNLNHDAMYWYRQDPGQGLRLIYYSQIVNDFQKGDIAEGYSVSREKKESFPLTVTSAQKNPTAFYLCASRDIYAAATNEKLFFGSGTQLSVL.

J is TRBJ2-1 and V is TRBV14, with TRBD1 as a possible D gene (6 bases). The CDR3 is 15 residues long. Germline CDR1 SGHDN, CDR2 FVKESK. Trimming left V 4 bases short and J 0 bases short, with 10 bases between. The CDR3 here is CASSRQESSYNEQFF. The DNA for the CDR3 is TGTGCCAGCAGCCGACAGGAGAGCTCCTACAATGAGCAGTTCTTC.

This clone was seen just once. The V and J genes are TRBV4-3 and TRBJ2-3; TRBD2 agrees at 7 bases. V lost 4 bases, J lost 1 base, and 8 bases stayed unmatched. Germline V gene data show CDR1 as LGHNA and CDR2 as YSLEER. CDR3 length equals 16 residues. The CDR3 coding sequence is TGCGCCAGCAGCCCCCTAGGGAGGGTGGGCACAGATACGCAGTATTTT. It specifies CASSPLGRVGTDTQYF.

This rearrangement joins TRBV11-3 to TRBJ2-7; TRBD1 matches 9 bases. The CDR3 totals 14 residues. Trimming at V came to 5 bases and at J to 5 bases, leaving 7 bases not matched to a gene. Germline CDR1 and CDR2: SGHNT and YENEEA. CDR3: CASSPGTGKDEQYF. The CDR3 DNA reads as TGTGCCAGCAGCCCCGGGACAGGGAAAGACGAGCAGTACTTC.

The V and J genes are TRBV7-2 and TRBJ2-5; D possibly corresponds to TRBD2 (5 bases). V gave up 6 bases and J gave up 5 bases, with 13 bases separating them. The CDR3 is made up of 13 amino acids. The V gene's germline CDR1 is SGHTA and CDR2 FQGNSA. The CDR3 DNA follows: TGTGCCAGCAGTGGGCCGGGAATGGAGACCCAGTACTTC. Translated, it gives CASSGPGMETQYF.

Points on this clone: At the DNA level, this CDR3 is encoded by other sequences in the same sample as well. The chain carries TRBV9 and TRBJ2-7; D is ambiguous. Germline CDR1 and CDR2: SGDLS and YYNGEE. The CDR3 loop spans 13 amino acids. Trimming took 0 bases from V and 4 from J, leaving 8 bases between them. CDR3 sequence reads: CASSVAPGYEQYF. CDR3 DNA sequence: TGTGCCAGCAGCGTAGCCCCGGGTTACGAGCAGTACTTC.

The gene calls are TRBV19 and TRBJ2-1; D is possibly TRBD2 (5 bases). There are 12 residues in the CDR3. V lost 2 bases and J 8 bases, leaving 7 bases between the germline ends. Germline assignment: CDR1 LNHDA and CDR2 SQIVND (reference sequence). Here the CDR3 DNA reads TGTGCCAGTAGTATACGAGGGTATGAGCAGTTCTTC. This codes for CASSIRGYEQFF. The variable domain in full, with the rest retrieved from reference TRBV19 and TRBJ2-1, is DGGITQSPKYLFRKEGQNVTLSCEQNLNHDAMYWYRQDPGQGLRLIYYSQIVNDFQKGDIAEGYSVSREKKESFPLTVTSAQKNPTAFYLCASSIRGYEQFFGPGTRLTVL.

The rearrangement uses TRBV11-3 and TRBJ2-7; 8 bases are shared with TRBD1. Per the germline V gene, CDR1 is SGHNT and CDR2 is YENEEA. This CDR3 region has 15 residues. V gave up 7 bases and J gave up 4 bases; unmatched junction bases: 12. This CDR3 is CASTKRGQGSYEQYF. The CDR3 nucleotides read TGTGCCAGCACCAAACGAGGACAGGGAAGTTACGAGCAGTACTTC. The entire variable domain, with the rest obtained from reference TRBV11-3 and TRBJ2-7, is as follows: EAGVVQSPRYKIIEKKQPVAFWCNPISGHNTLYWYLQNLGQGPELLIRYENEEAVDDSQLPKDRFSAERLKGVDSTLKIQPAELGDSAVYLCASTKRGQGSYEQYFGPGTRLTVT.

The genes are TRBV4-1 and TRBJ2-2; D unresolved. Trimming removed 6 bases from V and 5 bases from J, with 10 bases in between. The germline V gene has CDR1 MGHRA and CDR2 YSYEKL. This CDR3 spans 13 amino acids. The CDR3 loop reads CASSIDVTGELFF. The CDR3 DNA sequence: TGCGCCAGCAGTATAGATGTGACCGGGGAGCTGTTTTTT.

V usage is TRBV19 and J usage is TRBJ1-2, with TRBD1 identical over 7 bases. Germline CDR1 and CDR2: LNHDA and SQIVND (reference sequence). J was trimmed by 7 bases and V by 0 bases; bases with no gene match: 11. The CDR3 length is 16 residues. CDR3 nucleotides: TGTGCCAGTAGTATAGATCCCAGGGGGATAAACGGTGGCTACACCTTC. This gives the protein CASSIDPRGINGGYTF.

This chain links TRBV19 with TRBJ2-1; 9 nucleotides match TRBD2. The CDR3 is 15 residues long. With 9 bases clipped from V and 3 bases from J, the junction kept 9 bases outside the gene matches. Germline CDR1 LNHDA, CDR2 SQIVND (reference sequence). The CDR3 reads CASRHLSGGYNEQFF. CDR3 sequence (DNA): TGTGCCAGCCGGCACCTTAGCGGGGGCTACAATGAGCAGTTCTTC.

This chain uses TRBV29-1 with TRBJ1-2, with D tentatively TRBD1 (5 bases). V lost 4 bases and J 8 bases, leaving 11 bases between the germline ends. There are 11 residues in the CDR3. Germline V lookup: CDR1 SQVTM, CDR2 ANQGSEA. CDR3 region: CSVVQGIGYTF. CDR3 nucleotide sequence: TGCAGCGTTGTCCAGGGAATCGGCTACACCTTC.

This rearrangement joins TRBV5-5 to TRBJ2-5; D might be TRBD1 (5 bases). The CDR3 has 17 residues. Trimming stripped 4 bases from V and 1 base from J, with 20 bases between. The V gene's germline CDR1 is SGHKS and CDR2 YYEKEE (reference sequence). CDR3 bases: TGTGCCAGCAGCCCAGGGTATACCTGGTCCCTCCAAGAGACCCAGTACTTC. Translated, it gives CASSPGYTWSLQETQYF. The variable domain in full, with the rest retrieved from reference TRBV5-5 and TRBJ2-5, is DAGVTQSPTHLIKTRGQQVTLRCSPISGHKSVSWYQQVLGQGPQFIFQYYEKEERGRGNFPDRFSARQFPNYSSELNVNALLLGDSALYLCASSPGYTWSLQETQYFGPGTRLLVL.